This TCR beta chain was recorded in a study of prognosis after radiotherapy for stage I lung cancer (dated by TCRdb to 2020 to 2022). Study-level background: Between early 2018 and 2019, 15 to 20 stage I NSCLC patients were enrolled in Nanjing, China. Over twelve of the patients were found to have newly diagnosed primary stage I lung tumors, and a few were living with oligometastatic NSCLC after surgical resection of the primary tumor. Every patient was deemed medically inoperable, around 11 because of comorbidities and 7 because they refused surgery. The cohort comprised 10 to 15 men and six or seven women with a median age of around 73 years, ranging from roughly 50 to 85 years. Eleven to twelve patients had adenocarcinoma and seven had squamous cell carcinoma as the tumor histology. SBRT was given in 3 to 5 fractions with a biologically effective dose of at least 100 Gy, using image-guided IMRT or VMAT. SBRT was not combined with any concurrent therapy in any patient. Distant metastases were developed by four of the 19 patients after SBRT, at a median of 7 months, whereas no significant progression was observed in the other 15 patients. Peripheral blood TCR beta repertoires were profiled in stage I NSCLC patients before and after stereotactic body radiotherapy, and the repertoires were related to distant failure. A total of approximately 40 blood samples from 20 or so patients were sequenced, with one sample obtained before and one obtained after SBRT for each patient.

The CDR3 starts with the cysteine, ends with the phenylalanine, and has 17 residues. Of the read, only the CDR3 DNA is kept; its 51 bases are in frame from base 1. CDR1 SGDLS and CDR2 YYNGEE are derived from the germline V gene. Unmatched junction bases come to 14, with V trimmed by 4 bases and J by 5 bases. Two rounds of multiplex PCR were used to amplify the TCR beta CDR3 region from genomic DNA. The first PCR round used primers specific to each TRBV and TRBJ gene, and the primer sequences were filed in Chinese patent CN105087789A. The second PCR round used universal primers. The Roche High Pure PCR Template Preparation Kit was used to extract genomic DNA from frozen PBMCs. Paired-end sequencing with 151 bp reads was performed on the libraries using an Illumina HiSeq 3000. The authors processed their data as follows. CutAdapt was used to remove raw reads lacking the multiplex PCR primer sequences. High-quality paired reads were merged into contigs with PEAR. MiXCR assigned TRB V, D and J gene segments to each contig by aligning to reference sequences. CDR3 sequences were clustered by base quality and sequence similarity to remove sequencing errors. Diversity was measured as Shannon entropy normalized by the natural log of productive TCR sequence number. Clonality was defined as one minus Shannon entropy divided by the natural log of the number of unique clonotypes. Progression-free survival cut-offs for repertoire metrics were chosen using the Youden index of ROC curves, with analyses run in R 3.5.3. TCRdb passed the public sequencing reads through fastp at Q25 and MiXCR, retaining productive beta sequences. Identical CDR3 protein sequences are pooled into one entry, listed with their most common genes and DNA. TCRdb, rather than the study authors, made the V and J calls. Recorded for this sample are fewer than 15,000 distinct CDR3 sequences; approximately 40% of them occurred a single time. The ten top clones hold around 40% of the sample.

A history of other malignancies or of prior chemotherapy or radiotherapy was absent in all patients, and node-negative disease was shown on CT and PET/CT in all patients. At each of the two time points, 5.5 to 7.5 milliliters of peripheral venous blood were collected into EDTA tubes. Ficoll-Paque Plus density-gradient centrifugation was used to isolate PBMCs. Right after collection, samples were placed at -80 degrees C and kept there until analysis. On this clonotype: What antigen it recognizes has not been identified. Per-base quality was not reported, and no clone a single base away is much larger than it.

Broad study findings and their caveats: Post-SBRT Shannon entropy and its change from baseline were lower in patients who developed distant metastases; baseline Shannon entropy was not associated with metastases. Differences in TRBV and TRBJ usage frequencies by metastasis status were reportedly observed in two V genes at baseline and in fewer than 10 V and two J genes after SBRT. No adjustment for multiple comparisons was applied to any of the reported P values. The study was limited by the small cohort and short follow-up, and independent validation of the study findings is required. Whether the expanded TCR clones were tumor-specific was not determined. After SBRT, the number of unique TCR clones decreased (median around 9,400 before versus several thousand after; Wilcoxon paired P=0.011).

The V and J genes are TRBV9 and TRBJ2-2, with TRBD1 matching 7 junction bases. The specimen comprised PBMCs, sampled before or after stereotactic body radiation therapy (not recorded which). The receptor was derived from a donor aged 50 or older with non-small cell lung cancer. The DNA sequence is TGTGCCAGCAGCACCCACCGGGACAGTGGATTTACCGGGGAGCTGTTTTTT. The encoded protein is CASSTHRDSGFTGELFF.